Each of the 26 T cell receptor beta chains below was sequenced from the same sample in a study of cytomegalovirus exposure and HLA in healthy donors. The study ran its PCR with 60 Vbeta and 13 Jbeta primers. Assay used: immunoSEQ multiplex PCR; TCRdb lists only in-frame clones, some missing. The sample includes roughly 120,000 clones, 77% of them seen just once. Sample: PBMCs. All receptors come from a woman aged 40 to 50 in good health and CMV-seropositive.

The V gene is TRBV6-6, the J gene TRBJ2-7; 11 bases align to TRBD2. The CDR3 contains 15 residues. Germline trimming cut 2 bases from V and 2 bases from J; bases unmatched to any gene: 2. CDR1 is MNHNY and CDR2 is SVGAGI in the germline V gene (reference sequence). The CDR3: CASSYGTSGTYEQYF. In nucleotides, the CDR3 is TGTGCCAGCAGTTACGGGACTAGCGGAACCTACGAGCAGTACTTC.

Comments on this clone: Other DNA variants within this sample encode the same CDR3. The genes are TRBV4-2 and TRBJ2-7; the match to TRBD1 covers 10 bases. J gave up 6 bases and V 4 bases, and 15 bases lay outside the gene matches. Germline CDR1 LGHNA, CDR2 YNFKEQ. There are 17 residues in the CDR3. CDR3 loop: CASSRQPGRDRGSEQYF. DNA for the CDR3: TGTGCCAGCAGCCGACAACCGGGCCGGGACAGGGGTAGCGAGCAGTACTTC.

In this sample, this clone turned up a few times. The V call is TRBV19, the J call TRBJ2-7; 8 nucleotides agree with TRBD1. The CDR3 totals 15 residues. The germline V gene has CDR1 LNHDA and CDR2 SQIVND (reference sequence). V lost 4 bases, J lost 6 bases, and 11 bases stayed unmatched. The CDR3 coding sequence is TGTGCCAGTAGTACCGGGGACAGGCCATCAGGCGAGCAGTACTTC. It specifies CASSTGDRPSGEQYF.

The rearrangement joins TRBV19 to TRBJ1-5, with 7 nucleotides matching TRBD1. J was trimmed by 7 bases and V by 5 bases; bases with no gene match: 8. This CDR3 contains 14 residues. Germline lookup yields CDR1 LNHDA and CDR2 SQIVND (reference sequence). CDR3 region: CASSPRQGRQPQHF. The DNA of the CDR3 is TGTGCCAGTAGTCCCCGACAGGGAAGACAGCCCCAGCATTTT.

V is TRBV28 and J is TRBJ2-7; perhaps TRBD1 as D (5 bases). This CDR3 comprises 14 residues. Trimming shortened V by 6 bases and J by 4 bases, and 16 bases separated the two germline ends. Per germline, CDR1 MDHEN and CDR2 SYDVKM. CDR3 DNA: TGTGCCAGCAGCCAGGGTAATAAAGGGTACGAGCAGTACTTC. Translating it yields CASSQGNKGYEQYF.

This chain uses TRBV28 with TRBJ1-4; D not resolved. Trimming left V 6 bases short and J 0 bases short, with 20 bases between. The CDR3 runs to 18 residues. Germline V gene sequence: CDR1 MDHEN, CDR2 SYDVKM. As DNA, the CDR3 is TGTGCCAGCAGCTATCCGCTGGGCAGTGACGCAACTAATGAAAAACTGTTTTTT. Translation gives CASSYPLGSDATNEKLFF.

This clone appeared a few times. The rearrangement links TRBV6-6 to TRBJ1-2, with 9 nucleotides matching TRBD1. CDR1 is MNHNY and CDR2 is SVGAGI in the germline V gene (reference sequence). This CDR3 comprises 15 residues. Trimming at V came to 6 bases and at J to 4 bases, leaving 9 bases not matched to a gene. In nucleotides, the CDR3 is TGTGCCAGCAGAGGGACAGGGTCGTTGGGCTATGGCTACACCTTC. Protein: CASRGTGSLGYGYTF.

This clone was observed a few times. This sequence joins TRBV5-4 and TRBJ2-7; 7 bases map to TRBD2. The V and J ends lost 4 bases and 7 bases, in that order; junction bases with no gene match: 8. This CDR3 is built from 13 residues. Looked up from germline, CDR1 is SGHNT and CDR2 is YYREEE (reference sequence). The CDR3 DNA follows: TGTGCCAGCAGCACCGGTCCCGGGAGGGAGCAGTACTTC. Residues: CASSTGPGREQYF. The variable domain in full, completed from reference TRBV5-4 and TRBJ2-7, reads ETGVTQSPTHLIKTRGQQVTLRCSSQSGHNTVSWYQQALGQGPQFIFQYYREEENGRGNFPPRFSGLQFPNYSSELNVNALELDDSALYLCASSTGPGREQYFGPGTRLTVT.

There are a few counts of this clone. The chain joins TRBV5-1 to TRBJ1-6, with 7 bases matching TRBD1. The CDR3 spans 16 residues. V was pared by 4 bases and J by 4 bases, with 8 bases of the junction left unmatched. The germline CDR1 and CDR2 sequences are SGHRS and YFSETQ. In nucleotides, the CDR3 is TGCGCCAGCAGCCGTGACAGGGAAATATATAATTCACCCCTCCACTTT. Amino acid sequence: CASSRDREIYNSPLHF.

This clone was picked up a small number of times. This chain uses TRBV2 with TRBJ2-1; 7 nucleotides agree with TRBD2. Germline V gene data show CDR1 as SNHLY and CDR2 as FYNNEI. Trimming removed 5 bases from V and 7 bases from J; junction bases left unmatched: 11. The length of the CDR3 is 15 residues. CDR3 sequence: CASSFSGRPGNEQFF. CDR3 DNA: TGTGCCAGCAGTTTTAGCGGGCGTCCTGGGAATGAGCAGTTCTTC. Variable domain in full (rest from reference TRBV2 and TRBJ2-1): EPEVTQTPSHQVTQMGQEVILRCVPISNHLYFYWYRQILGQKVEFLVSFYNNEISEKSEIFDDQFSVERPDGSNFTLKIRSTKLEDSAMYFCASSFSGRPGNEQFFGPGTRLTVL.

J is TRBJ1-1 and V is TRBV6-4; D not certain. Germline assignment: CDR1 MRHNA and CDR2 SNTAGT. The V gene lost 1 base and the J gene lost 7 bases, with 7 bases spanning the gap. This CDR3 region has 12 residues. The CDR3 DNA reads TGTGCCAGCAGTGACTATCGGGGTGAAGCTTTCTTT. The encoded protein is CASSDYRGEAFF.

The V and J genes are TRBV6-5 and TRBJ1-1, with no clear D. Per the germline V gene, CDR1 is MNHEY and CDR2 is SVGAGI. V was shortened by 7 bases and J by 0 bases, with 9 bases between the two germline ends. The CDR3 covers 13 residues. Here the CDR3 DNA reads TGTGCCAGCACCGAGACACTGAACACTGAAGCTTTCTTT. Protein product: CASTETLNTEAFF.

The gene calls are TRBV5-1 and TRBJ1-5; the D is unclear. The CDR3 spans 15 residues. Trimming took 4 bases from V and 4 from J, leaving 15 bases between them. Germline CDR1 and CDR2: SGHRS and YFSETQ. In DNA, the CDR3 is TGCGCCAGCAGCCTCGCGGGTCTCGGGAATCAGCCCCAGCATTTT. Its translation is CASSLAGLGNQPQHF.

This clone was detected once. V and J are TRBV5-1 and TRBJ2-3; 9 nucleotides line up with TRBD2. Unmatched junction bases numbered 10, after V lost 3 bases and J lost 2 bases. Germline CDR1 and CDR2: SGHRS and YFSETQ. The CDR3 length is 17 residues. This CDR3 reads CASSWGLATIPTDTQYF. CDR3 nucleotides: TGCGCCAGCAGCTGGGGACTAGCTACAATTCCCACAGATACGCAGTATTTT.

This chain connects TRBV4-1 to TRBJ1-5; 8 nucleotides align to TRBD1. The CDR3 extends over 16 amino acids. Germline V gene lookup returns CDR1 MGHRA and CDR2 YSYEKL. V trimming: 4 bases; J trimming: 2 bases; junction bases outside the gene matches: 7. This chain's CDR3 is CASSPFQGAGNQPQHF. Here the CDR3 DNA reads TGCGCCAGCAGCCCTTTCCAGGGGGCAGGCAATCAGCCCCAGCATTTT.

This clone was counted only a few times. The chain employs TRBV7-2 and TRBJ2-1; 15 bases are a match to TRBD2. In germline, CDR1 is SGHTA, CDR2 FQGNSA. The CDR3 consists of 18 residues. After removal of 1 base from V and 4 bases from J, the junction contained 5 bases not matched to a gene. The CDR3, as DNA: TGTGCCAGCAGCTTAGAAGGGACTAGCGGGAGGTATTACAATGAGCAGTTCTTC. It codes for CASSLEGTSGRYYNEQFF.

This clone was found a few times. The chain joins TRBV2 to TRBJ1-1; D not certain. With 6 bases removed from V and 10 bases from J, the gap between germline ends came to 18 bases. The length of the CDR3 is 13 residues. Germline V lookup: CDR1 SNHLY, CDR2 FYNNEI. In DNA form, the CDR3 reads TGTGCCAGCAGAGGAAACATAGCCCGGGGAGCTTTCTTT. Its translation is CASRGNIARGAFF.

This clone was seen a single time. V usage is TRBV5-1 and J usage is TRBJ2-1; D gene unclear. Germline CDR1 SGHRS, CDR2 YFSETQ. Deletions cut 4 bases from V and 10 bases from J, with 15 bases between. This CDR3 has 13 amino acids. DNA of the CDR3: TGCGCCAGCAGCCACCAAGACTGGCCCGAGCAGTTCTTC. Translated, it gives CASSHQDWPEQFF.

V is TRBV2 and J is TRBJ2-5, with D possibly being TRBD1 (7 bases). The J call may be wrong; the DNA end is better matched by TRBJ2-7. Germline V gene sequence: CDR1 SNHLY, CDR2 FYNNEI. This CDR3 is built from 12 residues. The CDR3, as DNA: TGTGCCAGCATAGCAGGGGGGTACGAGCAGTACTTC. This encodes CASIAGGYEQYF.

This clone was found once. This sequence joins TRBV6-1 and TRBJ2-7; TRBD1 matches 7 bases. CDR3 length equals 15 residues. J was trimmed by 2 bases and V by 3 bases; bases with no gene match: 7. The germline V gene encodes CDR1 MNHNS and CDR2 SASEGT. The DNA of the CDR3 is TGTGCCAGCAGTGAGCAACCCGGGACAGCCTACGAGCAGTACTTC. Residues: CASSEQPGTAYEQYF.

This sequence joins TRBV11-3 and TRBJ2-5; TRBD2 aligns across 8 bases. This CDR3 spans 17 amino acids. Germline V gene sequence: CDR1 SGHNT, CDR2 YENEEA. Trimming took 0 bases from V and 2 from J; bases not matched to a gene: 8. CDR3 in DNA: TGTGCCAGCAGCTTAGATCGGGGGGGAGCTGGGCAAGAGACCCAGTACTTC. This sequence encodes CASSLDRGGAGQETQYF. Full variable domain (remainder filled in from reference TRBV11-3 and TRBJ2-5): EAGVVQSPRYKIIEKKQPVAFWCNPISGHNTLYWYLQNLGQGPELLIRYENEEAVDDSQLPKDRFSAERLKGVDSTLKIQPAELGDSAVYLCASSLDRGGAGQETQYFGPGTRLLVL.

This clone was observed a handful of times. The V and J genes are TRBV5-1 and TRBJ1-1; 7 bases line up with TRBD1. Germline loops: CDR1 SGHRS, CDR2 YFSETQ. The trim removed 3 bases at V and 6 bases at J, leaving 8 bases unmatched. This CDR3 region has 14 residues. The CDR3 sequence: CASSSGGQRAEAFF. The CDR3 bases are TGCGCCAGCAGCTCAGGGGGACAGAGGGCTGAAGCTTTCTTT.

The chain recombines TRBV2 with TRBJ2-1; 11 bases are shared with TRBD2. The CDR3 extends over 15 amino acids. Germline lookup yields CDR1 SNHLY and CDR2 FYNNEI. Trimming took 7 bases from V and 4 from J; bases not matched to a gene: 6. CDR3 nucleotide sequence: TGTGCCAGCACAGCTACTAGCGGGAGATACAATGAGCAGTTCTTC. Translated: CASTATSGRYNEQFF.

This chain links TRBV6-1 with TRBJ2-7; D possibly corresponds to TRBD1 (6 bases). This CDR3 has 14 residues. V was cut by 7 bases and J by 0 bases, with 13 bases left in between. Germline V CDR1 and CDR2: MNHNS, SASEGT. The CDR3 region has the DNA TGTGCCAGCACCTCGGACAGACACTCCTACGAGCAGTACTTC. Translation gives CASTSDRHSYEQYF.

V usage is TRBV18 and J usage is TRBJ2-4, with D perhaps matching TRBD1 (6 bases). V was trimmed by 4 bases and J by 8 bases, leaving 12 bases between them. The germline V gene has CDR1 KGHSH and CDR2 LQKENI. This CDR3 spans 13 amino acids. CDR3 in amino acids: CASSRAGEYIQYF. Here the CDR3 DNA reads TGTGCCAGCTCACGGGCAGGGGAATACATTCAGTACTTC.

The V and J genes are TRBV5-4 and TRBJ2-6; 11 bases map to TRBD1. The CDR3 covers 18 residues. Germline CDR1 is SGHNT and CDR2 is YYREEE (reference sequence). V shed 0 bases and J 2 bases; nucleotides not matched to a gene: 4. Here the CDR3 DNA reads TGTGCCAGCAGCTTGGTAGGACAGGGGGCGCCTGGGGCCAACGTCCTGACTTTC. It is translated as CASSLVGQGAPGANVLTF.